Presented here are 15 T cell receptor beta chains from one specimen sequenced in a study of CD8 T cells in Susac syndrome. Random hexamers were used to reverse transcribe the RNA input (roughly 0.5 to 1 ug). TCRdb reanalysed the immunoSEQ multiplex PCR reads using MiXCR and keeps one entry per CDR3 protein. The sample records 150,000 to 200,000 distinct CDR3 sequences, roughly 95% being singletons. The sample comprised CD4+ T cells from PBMCs. Receptor source: a human donor with multiple sclerosis.

CDR3 sequence (DNA): TGTGCCAGCAGCCAAGTGCGGGGACTAGCGGCCCCTCAGTACTTC. This sequence encodes CASSQVRGLAAPQYF. This chain uses TRBV3-1 with TRBJ2-4, with 11 nucleotides matching TRBD2. The CDR3 is 15 amino acids. CDR1 and CDR2 from the germline V gene are LGHDT and YNNKEL (reference sequence). V was pared by 1 base and J by 12 bases, with 8 bases of the junction left unmatched. The full variable domain, its missing parts supplied by reference TRBV3-1 and TRBJ2-4, is DTAVSQTPKYLVTQMGNDKSIKCEQNLGHDTMYWYKQDSKKFLKIMFSYNNKELIINETVPNRFSPKSPDKAHLNLHINSLELGDSAVYFCASSQVRGLAAPQYFGAGTRLSVL.

This clonotype was found once. This CDR3 is CASSLVSSRGNSPLHF. The CDR3 nucleotides are TGTGCCAGCAGTTTAGTTTCGTCGAGGGGTAATTCACCCCTCCACTTT. The rearrangement uses TRBV28 and TRBJ1-6; D perhaps matches TRBD1 (5 bases). Germline V lookup: CDR1 MDHEN, CDR2 SYDVKM. This CDR3 has 16 residues. Trimming stripped 2 bases from V and 6 bases from J, with 14 bases between.

V and J are TRBV7-9 and TRBJ1-6; no firm D call. With 2 bases removed from V and 10 bases from J, the gap between germline ends came to 12 bases. The length of the CDR3 is 14 residues. Per germline, CDR1 SEHNR and CDR2 FQNEAQ (reference sequence). CDR3 sequence: CASSLISPSSPLHF. The CDR3 bases are TGTGCCAGCAGCTTAATTAGTCCGTCGTCACCCCTCCACTTT.

This chain joins TRBV10-3 and TRBJ2-1; 7 bases line up with TRBD2. V was pared by 6 bases and J by 9 bases, with 8 bases of the junction left unmatched. The CDR3 spans 13 residues. Germline V CDR1 and CDR2: ENHRY, SYGVKD. This CDR3 reads CAIRNGGTGEQFF. Here the CDR3 DNA reads TGTGCCATCAGGAACGGGGGGACGGGTGAGCAGTTCTTC.

The chain has TRBV6-2 or TRBV6-3 and TRBJ2-3; D remains ambiguous. CDR1 MNHEY and CDR2 SVGEGT come from the germline V gene. The CDR3 has 12 amino acids. Trimming cost V 6 bases and J 8 bases, with 12 bases left between them. The CDR3 sequence is CASSLDWGTQYF. The CDR3 DNA reads as TGTGCCAGCAGCCTCGATTGGGGTACGCAGTATTTT.

The chain joins TRBV19 to TRBJ1-6; D gene uncertain. V shed 5 bases and J shed 10 bases, with 9 bases lying between them. The CDR3 has 12 residues. The germline gives CDR1 LNHDA, CDR2 SQIVND (reference sequence). The CDR3 sequence: CASSEGGSPLHF. Here the CDR3 DNA reads TGTGCCAGTAGTGAGGGAGGGTCACCCCTCCACTTT.

V and J are TRBV7-6 and TRBJ2-3; no reliable D call. V lost 10 bases and J 1 base, leaving 15 bases between the germline ends. Per the germline V gene, CDR1 is SGHVS and CDR2 is FNYEAQ. The CDR3 length is 14 residues. In nucleotides, the CDR3 is TGTGCCACCGGGCTCGGCGGAGGCACAGATACGCAGTATTTT. This sequence encodes CATGLGGGTDTQYF.

V is TRBV28 and J is TRBJ1-3; 11 nucleotides align to TRBD1. Looked up from germline, CDR1 is MDHEN and CDR2 is SYDVKM. Trimming cost V 6 bases and J 0 bases; bases outside gene matches: 4. The CDR3 totals 16 residues. This chain's CDR3 is CASSTGTGGSGNTIYF. The CDR3, as DNA: TGTGCCAGCAGCACCGGGACAGGGGGCTCTGGAAACACCATATATTTT.

This chain connects TRBV29-1 to TRBJ1-2; 7 nucleotides align to TRBD1. This CDR3 region has 13 residues. Trimming took 8 bases from V and 4 from J; bases not matched to a gene: 10. Germline values: CDR1 SQVTM, CDR2 ANQGSEA. The CDR3 spells CSYSTGTGYGYTF. The CDR3 DNA sequence: TGCAGCTACTCGACAGGGACGGGCTATGGCTACACCTTC. The full variable domain, with the rest looked up from reference TRBV29-1 and TRBJ1-2, is SAVISQKPSRDICQRGTSLTIQCQVDSQVTMMFWYRQQPGQSLTLIATANQGSEATYESGFVIDKFPISRPNLTFSTLTVSNMSPEDSSIYLCSYSTGTGYGYTFGSGTRLTVV.

V usage is TRBV10-2 and J usage is TRBJ1-2; TRBD1 aligns across 8 bases. The V gene's germline CDR1 is WSHSY and CDR2 SAAADI. After removal of 0 bases from V and 6 bases from J, the junction contained 3 bases not matched to a gene. The CDR3 runs 14 residues. CDR3 nucleotide sequence: TGCGCCAGCAGTGAGTCGTACAGGGGGAATGGCTACACCTTC. Amino acids: CASSESYRGNGYTF.

The V and J genes are TRBV6-2 or TRBV6-3 and TRBJ2-3; TRBD1 matches 10 bases. The V gene end was trimmed by 11 bases and the J gene end by 2 bases; junction bases not matched to a gene: 13. The CDR3 runs 16 residues. Germline CDR1 MNHEY, CDR2 SVGEGT. The DNA of the CDR3 is TGTGCCGCAGCAATGGGACAGGGGACGATCACAGATACGCAGTATTTT. Protein sequence: CAAAMGQGTITDTQYF.

The CDR3 spells CASSLFNSYEQYF. CDR3 DNA sequence: TGTGCCAGCAGTTTATTTAACTCCTACGAGCAGTACTTC. The genes are TRBV27 and TRBJ2-7; D is unclear. V was clipped by 1 base and J by 0 bases, with 4 bases between them. In germline, CDR1 is MNHEY, CDR2 SMNVEV (reference sequence). The CDR3 is 13 residues long.

The chain couples TRBV2 to TRBJ2-1, with D perhaps matching TRBD1 (6 bases). The CDR3 is 13 amino acids. The V end was cut by 5 bases, the J end by 8 bases, with 13 bases between. Germline CDR1 is SNHLY and CDR2 is FYNNEI. The CDR3 DNA is TGTGCCAGCAGTACACAGGGTGCGGATGAGCAGTTCTTC. Its translation: CASSTQGADEQFF.

The chain couples TRBV15 to TRBJ2-3; D assignment may be TRBD1 or TRBD2 (6 bases each). CDR3 size: 18 residues. V lost 5 bases, J lost 0 bases, and 21 bases lay in between. CDR1 and CDR2 (germline): LNHNV, YYDKDF (reference sequence). The CDR3 here is CATSEIRGGGGSTDTQYF. DNA of the CDR3: TGTGCCACCAGCGAAATAAGAGGAGGGGGAGGTAGCACAGATACGCAGTATTTT.

The chain uses TRBV6-2 or TRBV6-3 and TRBJ1-5, with 7 positions matching TRBD1. CDR1 is MNHEY and CDR2 is SVGEGT in the germline V gene. The CDR3 is made up of 16 amino acids. V trimming: 2 bases; J trimming: 9 bases; junction bases outside the gene matches: 13. The CDR3 sequence: CASSYDTGADLRPQHF. The CDR3 DNA reads as TGTGCCAGCAGTTACGACACAGGGGCCGACCTGCGGCCCCAGCATTTT.